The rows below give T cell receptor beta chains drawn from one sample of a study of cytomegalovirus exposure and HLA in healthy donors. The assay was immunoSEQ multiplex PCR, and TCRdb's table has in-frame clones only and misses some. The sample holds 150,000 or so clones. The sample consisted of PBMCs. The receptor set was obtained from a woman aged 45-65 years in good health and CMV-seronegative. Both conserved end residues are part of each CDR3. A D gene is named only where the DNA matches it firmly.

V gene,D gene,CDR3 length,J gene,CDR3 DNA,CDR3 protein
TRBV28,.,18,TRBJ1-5,TGTGCCAGCAACCATAATGGGGCGACAGAGACTAGCAATCAGCCCCAGCATTTT,CASNHNGATETSNQPQHF
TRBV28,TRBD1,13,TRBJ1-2,TGTGCCAGCAGGGGACAGGGGGCGGCGGGCTACACCTTC,CASRGQGAAGYTF
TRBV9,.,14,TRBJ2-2,TGTGCCAGCAAAATAGATCTGAACACCGGGGAGCTGTTTTTT,CASKIDLNTGELFF
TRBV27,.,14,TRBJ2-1,TGTGCCAGCAGTTTATCTTCTTTCGGGTTCGAGCAGTTCTTC,CASSLSSFGFEQFF
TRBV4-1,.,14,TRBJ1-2,TGCGCCAGCAGCCAAGATCTGGAGGTTCGGGGCTACACCTTC,CASSQDLEVRGYTF
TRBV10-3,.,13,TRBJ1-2,TGTGCCATCAGTGAACAGGGAGACTATGGCTACACCTTC,CAISEQGDYGYTF
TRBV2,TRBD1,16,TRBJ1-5,TGTGCCAGCAGTGACCTCGGACAGGGCGGGAATCAGCCCCAGCATTTT,CASSDLGQGGNQPQHF
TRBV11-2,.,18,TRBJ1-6,TGTGCCAGCAGCTTGCGGGGGATCAGGAATCCCTATAATTCACCCCTCCACTTT,CASSLRGIRNPYNSPLHF
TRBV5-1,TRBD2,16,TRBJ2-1,TGCGCCAGCAGCGGGGGGACTAGCGGCAATTCCAATGAGCAGTTCTTC,CASSGGTSGNSNEQFF
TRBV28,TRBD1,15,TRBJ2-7,TGTGCCAGCAGTGTGATGGGACAGGGGGCCAAGGAGCAGTACTTC,CASSVMGQGAKEQYF
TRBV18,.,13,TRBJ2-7,TGTGCCAGCTCACCAAGAGGGCTCTACGAGCAGTACTTC,CASSPRGLYEQYF
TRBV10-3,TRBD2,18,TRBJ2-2,TGTGCCATCAGTGGGGGACTAGCGGGAGGCTCGAACACCGGGGAGCTGTTTTTT,CAISGGLAGGSNTGELFF
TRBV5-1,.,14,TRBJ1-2,TGCGCCAGCGGGCAGGGCCCGAGTAACTATGGCTACACCTTC,CASGQGPSNYGYTF
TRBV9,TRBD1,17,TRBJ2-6,TGTGCCAGCAGCGTAACAGGGGCGTTCTCTGGGGCCAACGTCCTGACTTTC,CASSVTGAFSGANVLTF
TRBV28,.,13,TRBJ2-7,TGTGCCAGCAGTTTTGTCAGGGGCTACGAGCAGTACTTC,CASSFVRGYEQYF
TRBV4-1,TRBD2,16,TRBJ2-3,TGCGCCAGCAGCCAAGAACGAGCGGGGGTCGCCGATACGCAGTATTTT,CASSQERAGVADTQYF
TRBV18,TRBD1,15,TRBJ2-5,TGTGCCAGCTCACCCTTCCGGGACAGACAAGAGACCCAGTACTTC,CASSPFRDRQETQYF